Sequencing of this TCR beta chain was carried out in a study of monozygotic twins with inflammatory bowel disease. TCRdb reworked the 5' RACE reads into one entry per CDR3 protein, no DNA. In all, the sample yields fewer than 350,000 distinct CDR3 sequences. Overall study results and limits: TCRbeta diversity (inverse Simpson) was lower in IBD patients than in healthy co-twins.

On this clonotype: The antigen remains unidentified.

Germline loops: CDR1 MDHEN, CDR2 SYDVKM. CDR3 size: 15 residues. The rearrangement links TRBV28 to TRBJ2-5; absent DNA, TCRdb's TRBD2 call cannot be checked. This sequence was found in a human donor with ulcerative colitis or Crohn's disease, or a healthy co-twin of an affected twin (not recorded which). Sequencing was carried out using blood. This CDR3 is CASSLRDYFQETQYF.